The clone carrying this TCR beta chain was recorded at least ten times. The target antigen is unknown. The CDR3 has 15 amino acids. Trimming removed 1 base at V and 8 bases at J, with 20 bases between. Germline V gives CDR1 DFQATT, CDR2 SNEGSKA (reference sequence). These data originate in a study of regulatory T cells in long-lasting Graves disease. Study-wide context: The criterion for persistent Graves' disease was over 5 years of antithyroid drugs with positive TSH receptor antibodies.

Arm-PCR of CDR3 regions and iRepertoire HTBI primers were used to build TCR beta libraries. TCRdb used MiXCR to reprocess the multiplex PCR reads, holding one entry per CDR3 protein. The top ten clones hold just under 30% of a sample with 300,000 to 400,000 distinct CDR3 sequences, around 20% of them seen once. Time point defined: persistent/refractory GD, antithyroid drugs over 5 years with positive TRAb. The TCR library used RNA extracted from PBMCs. Study outcomes and limitations: Persistent disease was associated with favored TRBV28 usage and with favored use of TRBJ1-2 and TRBJ2-5.

The clonotype originates from a female donor with Graves disease. Sequences were derived from peripheral blood mononuclear cells (PBMCs), sampled when the disease was refractory, from a patient treated with antithyroid drugs. The chain links TRBV20-1 to TRBJ2-5; the D gene could be TRBD1 or TRBD2 (5 bases each). This CDR3 is CSARAPRGGRSTQYF. DNA of the CDR3: TGCAGTGCTAGAGCCCCCCGTGGGGGAAGGTCAACCCAGTACTTC.